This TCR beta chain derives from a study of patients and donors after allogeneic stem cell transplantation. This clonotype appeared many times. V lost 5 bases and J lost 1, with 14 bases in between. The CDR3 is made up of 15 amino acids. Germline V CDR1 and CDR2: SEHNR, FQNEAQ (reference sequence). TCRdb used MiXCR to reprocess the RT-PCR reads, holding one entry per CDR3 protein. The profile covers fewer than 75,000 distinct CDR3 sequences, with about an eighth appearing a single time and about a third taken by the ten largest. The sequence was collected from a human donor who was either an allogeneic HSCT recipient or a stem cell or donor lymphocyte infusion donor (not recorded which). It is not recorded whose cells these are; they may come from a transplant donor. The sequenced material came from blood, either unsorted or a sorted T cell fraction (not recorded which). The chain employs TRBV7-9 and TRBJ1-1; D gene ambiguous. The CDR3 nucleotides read TGTGCCAGCAGCAGGAACCTTTGGACGAACACTGAAGCTTTCTTT. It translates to CASSRNLWTNTEAFF.